This T cell receptor (beta chain) was retrieved from a study of naive and memory T cell subsets. In its sample, this clonotype was seen many times. No antigen is known for it. Findings of the study overall: This RNA-based method may be sensitive to activation-related transcript changes.

Four PCR rounds used nested alpha and beta constant region primers plus the SP2 primer. Blood and skin TCR RNA was reverse transcribed with alpha and beta constant primers. TCRdb redid the calling of the 5' RACE reads with MiXCR, one entry per CDR3 protein. Of around 30,000 distinct CDR3 sequences listed, over 15% are singletons. Germline CDR1 SGHRS, CDR2 YFSETQ. Trimming cost V 4 bases and J 4 bases, with 7 bases left between them. The CDR3 runs 12 residues. TCR cDNA received a 3' ligated oligonucleotide that carried a UMI. V gene TRBV5-1 combines with J gene TRBJ2-3; tentatively, D is TRBD2 (5 bases). The clonotype comes from a female donor in good health. The CDR3 protein is CASSDYSDTQYF. The CDR3, as DNA: TGCGCCAGCAGCGACTACTCAGATACGCAGTATTTT.